Each of the 25 T cell receptor beta chains below was sequenced from the same sample in a study of blood T cell repertoires in COVID-19. Sequencing used immunoSEQ multiplex PCR; TCRdb keeps in-frame clones, though not all of them. The data contain around 110,000 clones, 82% of them singletons. Sequenced: peripheral blood. These receptors all stem from a woman aged 70-85 years with acute or convalescent COVID-19.

The CDR3 DNA reads as TGTGCCAGCAGCTTAGGGGCGGGGACTGAAGCTTTCTTT. It is translated as CASSLGAGTEAFF. The rearrangement joins TRBV7-8 to TRBJ1-1; no firm D call. This CDR3 region has 13 residues. From germline, CDR1 is SGHVS and CDR2 FQNEAQ. The V end lost 1 base, the J end lost 5 bases, and 8 bases lay between the germline ends.

The chain couples TRBV6-2 or TRBV6-3 to TRBJ1-2, with D possibly TRBD1 on 6 matching bases. V lost 5 bases and J 3 bases, leaving 19 bases between the germline ends. The CDR3 runs 16 residues. CDR1 and CDR2 from the germline V gene are MNHEY and SVGEGT. The CDR3 DNA sequence: TGTGCCAGCAGTAAACTAGACAGGCCGAACTACTATGGCTACACCTTC. Encoded protein: CASSKLDRPNYYGYTF.

The chain employs TRBV24-1 and TRBJ2-1; D gene unclear. The germline V and J ends were trimmed by 8 bases and 5 bases, with 9 bases remaining between them. CDR3 size: 12 residues. CDR1 and CDR2 from the germline V gene are KGHDR and SFDVKD. CDR3 residues: CATTSRDNEQFF. The CDR3 DNA sequence: TGTGCCACCACCAGTCGGGACAATGAGCAGTTCTTC.

This chain's CDR3 is CASRMGGQETQYF. DNA for the CDR3: TGTGCCAGTAGGATGGGGGGCCAAGAGACCCAGTACTTC. This chain connects TRBV19 to TRBJ2-5; D perhaps matches TRBD2 (6 bases). Looked up from germline, CDR1 is LNHDA and CDR2 is SQIVND (reference sequence). V was cut by 6 bases and J by 1 base, with 9 bases left in between. The length of the CDR3 is 13 residues.

This chain links TRBV2 with TRBJ1-2; a possible D gene is TRBD1 (5 bases). Trimming cost V 2 bases and J 8 bases, with 9 bases left between them. CDR1 is SNHLY, CDR2 FYNNEI, per germline. The CDR3 totals 12 residues. The CDR3 sequence: CASSERGWGYTF. The CDR3 DNA is TGTGCCAGCAGTGAAAGGGGCTGGGGCTACACCTTC.

The chain employs TRBV5-1 and TRBJ2-2; D unclear. The CDR3 runs to 14 residues. V was pared by 4 bases and J by 5 bases, with 12 bases between. Germline CDR1 is SGHRS and CDR2 is YFSETQ. The CDR3 region is CASSPSTQTGELFF. The CDR3 bases are TGCGCCAGCAGCCCATCGACACAAACCGGGGAGCTGTTTTTT.

V and J are TRBV4-3 and TRBJ1-5, with 10 bases aligning to TRBD1. V lost 0 bases to trimming and J lost 0 bases; unmatched junction nucleotides: 11. This CDR3 comprises 20 residues. Germline assignment: CDR1 LGHNA and CDR2 YSLEER. CDR3 region: CASSQDSLGQGSFSNQPQHF. Here the CDR3 DNA reads TGCGCCAGCAGCCAAGATAGCTTGGGACAGGGGAGTTTTAGCAATCAGCCCCAGCATTTT.

V is TRBV5-1 and J is TRBJ2-7; the D gene is possibly TRBD2 (7 bases). V was clipped by 4 bases and J by 0 bases, with 14 bases between them. The V gene's germline CDR1 is SGHRS and CDR2 YFSETQ. The CDR3 sequence is 15 residues long. The CDR3 loop reads CASSPGGDNSYEQYF. CDR3 DNA sequence: TGCGCCAGCAGCCCTGGGGGGGACAACTCCTACGAGCAGTACTTC.

This clone was observed a few times. The chain recombines TRBV28 with TRBJ2-7; a weak D match, TRBD1 (6 bases). The CDR3 has 13 amino acids. In germline, CDR1 is MDHEN, CDR2 SYDVKM. The V and J ends lost 8 bases and 10 bases respectively, with 21 bases between them. This chain's CDR3 is CASSSPQGIAQYV. The CDR3 bases are TGTGCCAGCTCGTCCCCACAGGGTATTGCCCAGTACGTC.

This clone was seen a handful of times. The gene calls are TRBV27 and TRBJ1-1; 8 bases map to TRBD1. This CDR3 has 14 amino acids. Germline-derived CDR1 and CDR2 are MNHEY and SMNVEV (reference sequence). The J segment lost 4 bases and the V segment lost 4 bases, leaving 5 bases of the junction unmatched. CDR3 coding DNA: TGTGCCAGCAGTTCGGACAGGGTGAGCACTGAAGCTTTCTTT. Encoded protein: CASSSDRVSTEAFF.

This rearrangement joins TRBV19 to TRBJ1-1; D not certain. Per the germline V gene, CDR1 is LNHDA and CDR2 is SQIVND (reference sequence). The V gene lost 8 bases and the J gene lost 0 bases, with 25 bases spanning the gap. The CDR3 runs to 18 residues. As DNA, the CDR3 is TGTGCCAGTCGGGCCAACCTGAGGAGGCGGTCCATGAACACTGAAGCTTTCTTT. As protein: CASRANLRRRSMNTEAFF.

The chain links TRBV2 to TRBJ1-2; D gene ambiguous. This CDR3 is 14 amino acids long. Germline assignment: CDR1 SNHLY and CDR2 FYNNEI. Trimming left V 1 base short and J 4 bases short, with 10 bases between. The CDR3 here is CASSEETELYGYTF. In nucleotides, the CDR3 is TGTGCCAGCAGTGAAGAGACGGAGCTCTATGGCTACACCTTC. The whole variable domain, filled in from reference TRBV2 and TRBJ1-2, reads EPEVTQTPSHQVTQMGQEVILRCVPISNHLYFYWYRQILGQKVEFLVSFYNNEISEKSEIFDDQFSVERPDGSNFTLKIRSTKLEDSAMYFCASSEETELYGYTFGSGTRLTVV.

This chain uses TRBV7-9 with TRBJ1-2; maybe TRBD1 (6 bases). The CDR3 is 14 residues long. CDR1 and CDR2 (germline): SEHNR, FQNEAQ (reference sequence). Trimming cost V 2 bases and J 6 bases, with 13 bases left between them. Here the CDR3 DNA reads TGTGCCAGCAGCTTACGGCAGGGGCCGGATGGCTACACCTTC. It is translated as CASSLRQGPDGYTF. The complete variable domain, with remaining parts taken from reference TRBV7-9 and TRBJ1-2, reads DTGVSQNPRHKITKRGQNVTFRCDPISEHNRLYWYRQTLGQGPEFLTYFQNEAQLEKSRLLSDRFSAERPKGSFSTLEIQRTEQGDSAMYLCASSLRQGPDGYTFGSGTRLTVV.

This clone was detected only once. The rearrangement joins TRBV18 to TRBJ1-2, with TRBD1 identical over 9 bases. V lost 0 bases to trimming and J lost 8 bases; unmatched junction nucleotides: 10. The CDR3 spans 16 residues. Germline assignment: CDR1 KGHSH and CDR2 LQKENI. As DNA, the CDR3 is TGTGCCAGCTCACCACCATTACAGGGGGCGATGTACGGCTACACCTTC. As protein: CASSPPLQGAMYGYTF.

In this sample, this clone turned up a few times. This sequence joins TRBV6-5 and TRBJ1-2, with 7 bases aligning to TRBD1. V trimming: 6 bases; J trimming: 8 bases; junction bases outside the gene matches: 12. Germline-derived CDR1 and CDR2 are MNHEY and SVGAGI. The CDR3 has 14 amino acids. The CDR3 nucleotides are TGTGCCAGCAGGGTGATGACAGGGAGCGGGGGCTACACCTTC. Amino acids: CASRVMTGSGGYTF.

The V and J genes are TRBV7-3 and TRBJ2-5; no firm D call. V lost 3 bases and J 4 bases, leaving 3 bases between the germline ends. CDR3 size: 11 residues. The V gene's germline CDR1 is SGHTA and CDR2 FQGTGA. DNA for the CDR3: TGTGCCAGCAGCTTCATAGAGACCCAGTACTTC. Encoded protein: CASSFIETQYF.

The chain joins TRBV6-5 to TRBJ1-2, with no clear D. The germline gives CDR1 MNHEY, CDR2 SVGAGI. This CDR3 region has 10 residues. Trimming cost V 6 bases and J 5 bases, with 4 bases left between them. The CDR3 coding sequence is TGTGCCAGCAGCGTTTATGGCTACACCTTC. This gives the protein CASSVYGYTF.

This clone was counted a single time. The chain recombines TRBV19 with TRBJ1-3; TRBD1 aligns across 7 bases. The CDR3 has 17 amino acids. Germline values: CDR1 LNHDA, CDR2 SQIVND (reference sequence). Trimming at V came to 5 bases and at J to 0 bases, leaving 10 bases not matched to a gene. CDR3 sequence: CASSLQPPGGSGNTIYF. CDR3 nucleotides: TGTGCCAGTAGTCTTCAACCCCCAGGGGGCTCTGGAAACACCATATATTTT.

The rearrangement uses TRBV7-8 and TRBJ2-3, with TRBD1 matching over 7 bases. V dropped 4 bases and J dropped 11; count of bases not matched to a gene: 12. The CDR3 covers 14 residues. Germline V gene lookup returns CDR1 SGHVS and CDR2 FQNEAQ. CDR3 region: CASSSGTDTIRQYF. The CDR3 DNA reads TGTGCCAGCAGCTCCGGGACAGACACCATACGGCAGTATTTT.

This clone showed up many times. The chain links TRBV10-3 to TRBJ2-2; 8 nucleotides line up with TRBD1. J was trimmed by 2 bases and V by 6 bases; bases with no gene match: 8. The length of the CDR3 is 16 residues. Germline V CDR1 and CDR2: ENHRY, SYGVKD. CDR3 loop: CAISSITGGNTGELFF. In DNA form, the CDR3 reads TGTGCCATCAGCTCTATTACAGGGGGTAACACCGGGGAGCTGTTTTTT.

The V and J genes are TRBV7-2 and TRBJ2-6, with a tentative D call TRBD2 (5 bases). This CDR3 is 16 amino acids long. In germline, CDR1 is SGHTA, CDR2 FQGNSA. Between the trimmed V and J ends, which lost 5 bases and 1 base, there was a span of 12 bases. The CDR3 here is CASSPEPGSGANVLTF. The CDR3 DNA follows: TGTGCCAGCAGCCCCGAACCGGGATCTGGGGCCAACGTCCTGACTTTC.

The chain carries TRBV29-1 and TRBJ1-1; D perhaps matches TRBD1 (6 bases). Germline CDR1 SQVTM, CDR2 ANQGSEA. The V end was cut by 5 bases, the J end by 0 bases, with 10 bases between. The CDR3 is made up of 13 amino acids. The CDR3 DNA reads TGCAGCGTTCGGACAGAATTGAACACTGAAGCTTTCTTT. Residues: CSVRTELNTEAFF. Looking up the rest from reference TRBV29-1 and TRBJ1-1 gives the full variable domain: SAVISQKPSRDICQRGTSLTIQCQVDSQVTMMFWYRQQPGQSLTLIATANQGSEATYESGFVIDKFPISRPNLTFSTLTVSNMSPEDSSIYLCSVRTELNTEAFFGQGTRLTVV.

J is TRBJ1-2 and V is TRBV30; maybe TRBD1 (6 bases). The CDR3 spans 12 residues. Trimming took 5 bases from V and 9 from J, leaving 16 bases between them. Germline CDR1 reads GTSNPN; CDR2 reads SVGIG (reference sequence). CDR3 in amino acids: CAWPREQGRYTF. In nucleotides, the CDR3 is TGTGCCTGGCCCCGGGAACAGGGTCGCTACACCTTC.

The rearrangement uses TRBV9 and TRBJ1-3, with D possibly being TRBD1 (6 bases). The V end was cut by 3 bases, the J end by 0 bases, with 19 bases between. CDR1 is SGDLS, CDR2 YYNGEE, per germline. The CDR3 consists of 18 residues. CDR3 in DNA: TGTGCCAGCAGCGCGAGTAGGGGGAGGGGGGACTCTGGAAACACCATATATTTT. It specifies CASSASRGRGDSGNTIYF.

The chain recombines TRBV7-9 with TRBJ1-2; possibly TRBD1 for D (5 bases). V dropped 4 bases and J dropped 5 bases, with 8 bases sitting between them. Per the germline V gene, CDR1 is SEHNR and CDR2 is FQNEAQ (reference sequence). This CDR3 spans 12 amino acids. CDR3 residues: CASSSGTYGYTF. The CDR3 DNA reads as TGTGCCAGCAGCTCCGGGACTTATGGCTACACCTTC.